This TCR beta chain originates from a study of blood T cell repertoires in COVID-19. The overall study: Acute and convalescent COVID-19 specimens originated in the United States, Italy and Spain.

Clones were sequenced by immunoSEQ multiplex PCR, and TCRdb holds only the in-frame ones, with some missing. This repertoire shows under 30,000 clones, approximately 80% found once; its top ten account for roughly half. The CDR3 runs 16 residues. Per the germline V gene, CDR1 is MDHEN and CDR2 is SYDVKM. V lost 2 bases, J lost 0 bases, and 10 bases lay in between. The sequencing sample was made of peripheral blood. This TCR came from a woman in her 70s with acute or convalescent COVID-19. The chain couples TRBV28 to TRBJ2-2; no clear D gene. The CDR3 nucleotides are TGTGCCAGCAGTTTACGTCGGAGAACGAACACCGGGGAGCTGTTTTTT. Translated, it gives CASSLRRRTNTGELFF. Combining the CDR3 with reference TRBV28 and TRBJ2-2 gives the whole variable domain DVKVTQSSRYLVKRTGEKVFLECVQDMDHENMFWYRQDPGLGLRLIYFSYDVKMKEKGDIPEGYSVSREKKERFSLILESASTNQTSMYLCASSLRRRTNTGELFFGEGSRLTVL.